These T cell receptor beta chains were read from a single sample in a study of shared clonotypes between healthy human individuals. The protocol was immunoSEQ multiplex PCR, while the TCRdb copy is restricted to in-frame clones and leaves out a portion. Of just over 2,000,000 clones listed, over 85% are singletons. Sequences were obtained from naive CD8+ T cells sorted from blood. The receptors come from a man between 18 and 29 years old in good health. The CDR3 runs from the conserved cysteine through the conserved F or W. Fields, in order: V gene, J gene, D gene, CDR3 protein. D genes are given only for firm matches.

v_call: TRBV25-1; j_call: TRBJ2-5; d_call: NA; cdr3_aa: CASSEWIQGETQYF
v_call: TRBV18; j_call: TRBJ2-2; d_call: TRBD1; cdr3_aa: CASSPPDRANTGELFF
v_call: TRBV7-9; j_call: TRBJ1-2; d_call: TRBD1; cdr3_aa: CASSLLTGVGGYTF
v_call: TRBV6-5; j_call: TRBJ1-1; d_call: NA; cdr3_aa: CASSYSIGTEAFF
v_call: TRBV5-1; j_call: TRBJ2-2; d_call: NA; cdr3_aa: CASSYLTHMGGGTGELFF
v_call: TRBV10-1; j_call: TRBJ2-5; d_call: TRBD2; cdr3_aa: CASSEGRGAQETQYF
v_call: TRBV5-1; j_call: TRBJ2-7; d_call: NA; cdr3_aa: CASSSPGVDYEQYF
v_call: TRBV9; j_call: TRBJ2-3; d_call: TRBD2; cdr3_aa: CASSVGGSGTDTQYF
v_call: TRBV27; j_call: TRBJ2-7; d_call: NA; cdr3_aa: CASSSRGTIYEQYF
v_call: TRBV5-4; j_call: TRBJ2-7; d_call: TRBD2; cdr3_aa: CASSYGTSGKYEQYF
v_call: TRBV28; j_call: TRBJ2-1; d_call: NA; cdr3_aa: CASSFRTREQFF
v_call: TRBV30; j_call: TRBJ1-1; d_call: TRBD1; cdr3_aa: CAWRQGPEAFF
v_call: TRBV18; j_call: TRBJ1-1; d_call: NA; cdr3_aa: CASSPAPFMNTEAFF